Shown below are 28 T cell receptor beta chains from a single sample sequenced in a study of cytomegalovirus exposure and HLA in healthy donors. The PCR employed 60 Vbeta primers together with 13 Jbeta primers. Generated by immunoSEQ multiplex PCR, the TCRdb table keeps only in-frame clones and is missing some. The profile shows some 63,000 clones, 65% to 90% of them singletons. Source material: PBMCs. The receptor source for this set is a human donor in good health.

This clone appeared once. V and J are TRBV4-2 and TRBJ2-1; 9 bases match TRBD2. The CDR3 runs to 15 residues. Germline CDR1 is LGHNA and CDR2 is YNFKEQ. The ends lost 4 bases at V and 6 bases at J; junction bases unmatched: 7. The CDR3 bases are TGTGCCAGCAGCCCCCGGATAGCGGGAGTCAATGAGCAGTTCTTC. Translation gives CASSPRIAGVNEQFF.

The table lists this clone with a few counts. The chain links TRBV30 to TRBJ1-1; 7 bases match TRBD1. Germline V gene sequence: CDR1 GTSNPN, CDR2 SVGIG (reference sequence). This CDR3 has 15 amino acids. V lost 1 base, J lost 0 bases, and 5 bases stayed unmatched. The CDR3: CAWSGTGGVNTEAFF. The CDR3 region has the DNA TGTGCCTGGAGTGGGACAGGCGGGGTGAACACTGAAGCTTTCTTT.

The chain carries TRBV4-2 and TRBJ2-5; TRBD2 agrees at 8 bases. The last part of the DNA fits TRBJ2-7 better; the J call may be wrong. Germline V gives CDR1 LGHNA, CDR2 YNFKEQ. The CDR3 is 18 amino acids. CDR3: CASSQDWEPSGGQYEQYF. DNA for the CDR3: TGTGCCAGCAGCCAAGATTGGGAACCGAGCGGGGGACAATACGAGCAGTACTTC.

DNA for the CDR3: TGTGCCAGCTCACCAACAGAGAGCAATCAGCCCCAGCATTTT. Its protein is CASSPTESNQPQHF. V gene TRBV18 combines with J gene TRBJ1-5; D unclear. CDR1 is KGHSH, CDR2 LQKENI, per germline. Trimming took 2 bases from V and 1 from J, leaving 6 bases between them. This CDR3 comprises 14 residues.

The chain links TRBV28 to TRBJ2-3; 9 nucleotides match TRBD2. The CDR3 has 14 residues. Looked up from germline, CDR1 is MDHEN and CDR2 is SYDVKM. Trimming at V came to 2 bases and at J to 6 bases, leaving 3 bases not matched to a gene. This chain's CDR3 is CASSLAGGPDTQYF. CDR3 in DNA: TGTGCCAGCAGTTTAGCGGGAGGGCCCGATACGCAGTATTTT.

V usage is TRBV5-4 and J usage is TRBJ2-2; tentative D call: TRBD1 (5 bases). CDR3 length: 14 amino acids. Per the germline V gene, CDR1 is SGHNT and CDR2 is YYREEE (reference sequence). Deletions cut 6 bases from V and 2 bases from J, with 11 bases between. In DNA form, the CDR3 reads TGTGCCAGCACCCAGACAGTTAACACCGGGGAGCTGTTTTTT. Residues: CASTQTVNTGELFF.

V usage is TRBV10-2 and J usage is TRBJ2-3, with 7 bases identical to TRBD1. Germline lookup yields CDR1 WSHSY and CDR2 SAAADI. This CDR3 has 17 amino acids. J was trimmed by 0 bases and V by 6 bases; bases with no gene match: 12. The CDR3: CASRIDRERASTDTQYF. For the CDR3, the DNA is TGCGCCAGCAGGATCGACAGGGAACGGGCTAGCACAGATACGCAGTATTTT.

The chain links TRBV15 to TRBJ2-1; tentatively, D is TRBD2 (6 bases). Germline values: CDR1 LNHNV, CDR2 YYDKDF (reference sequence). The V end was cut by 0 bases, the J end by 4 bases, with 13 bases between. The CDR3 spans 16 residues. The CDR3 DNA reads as TGTGCCACCAGCAGAGATGACCCGACTAGATACAATGAGCAGTTCTTC. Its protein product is CATSRDDPTRYNEQFF.

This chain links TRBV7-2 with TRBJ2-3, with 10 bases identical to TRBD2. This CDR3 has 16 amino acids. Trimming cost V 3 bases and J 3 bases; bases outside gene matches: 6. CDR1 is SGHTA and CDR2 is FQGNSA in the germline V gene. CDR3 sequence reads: CASSFMQLAGTDTQYF. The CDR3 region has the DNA TGTGCCAGCAGCTTCATGCAACTAGCGGGAACAGATACGCAGTATTTT.

As DNA, the CDR3 is TGTGCCAGCAGCTTAGGCAGTTTAAATACGCAGTATTTT. Its translation is CASSLGSLNTQYF. This chain links TRBV11-2 with TRBJ2-3; no clear D. In germline, CDR1 is SGHAT, CDR2 FQNNGV. The CDR3 is 13 amino acids. Trimming left V 1 base short and J 7 bases short, with 9 bases between.

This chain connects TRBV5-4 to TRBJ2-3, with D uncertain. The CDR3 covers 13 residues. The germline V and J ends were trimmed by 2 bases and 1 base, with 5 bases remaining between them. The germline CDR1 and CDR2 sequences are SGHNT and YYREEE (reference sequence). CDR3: CASSFRGTDTQYF. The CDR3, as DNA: TGTGCCAGCAGCTTCCGGGGCACAGATACGCAGTATTTT.

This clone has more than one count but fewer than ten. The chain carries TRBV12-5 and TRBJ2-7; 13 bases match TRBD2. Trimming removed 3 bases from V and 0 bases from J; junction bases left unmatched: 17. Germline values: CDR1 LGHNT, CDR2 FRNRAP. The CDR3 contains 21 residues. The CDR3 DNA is TGTGCTAGTGGTTTAGGCCCGGGACTAGCGGGATGGTTAGGCTACTCCTACGAGCAGTACTTC. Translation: CASGLGPGLAGWLGYSYEQYF.

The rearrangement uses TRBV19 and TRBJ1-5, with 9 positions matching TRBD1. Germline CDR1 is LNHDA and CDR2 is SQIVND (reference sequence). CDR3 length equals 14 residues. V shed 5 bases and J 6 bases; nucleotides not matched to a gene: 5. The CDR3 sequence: CASSPPTGGQPQHF. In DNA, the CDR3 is TGTGCCAGTAGTCCACCGACAGGGGGTCAGCCCCAGCATTTT.

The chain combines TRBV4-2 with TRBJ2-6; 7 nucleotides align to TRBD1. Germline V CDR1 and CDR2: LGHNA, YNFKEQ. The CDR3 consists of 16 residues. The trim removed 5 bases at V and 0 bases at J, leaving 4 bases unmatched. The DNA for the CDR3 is TGTGCCAGCAGCTTGGGACAGCACTCTGGGGCCAACGTCCTGACTTTC. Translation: CASSLGQHSGANVLTF.

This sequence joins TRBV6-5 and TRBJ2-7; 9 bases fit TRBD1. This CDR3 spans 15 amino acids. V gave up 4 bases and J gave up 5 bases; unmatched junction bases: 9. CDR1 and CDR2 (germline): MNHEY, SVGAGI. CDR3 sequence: CASSLAGTGRNEQYF. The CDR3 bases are TGTGCCAGCAGTTTGGCCGGGACAGGGAGGAACGAGCAGTACTTC.

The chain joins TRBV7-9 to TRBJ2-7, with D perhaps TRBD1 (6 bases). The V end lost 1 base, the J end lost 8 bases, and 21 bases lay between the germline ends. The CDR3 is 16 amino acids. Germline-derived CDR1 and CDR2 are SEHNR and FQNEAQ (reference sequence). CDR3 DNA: TGTGCCAGCAGCTTAGGGACAGTAAGACCTCTACGGAAGCAGTACTTC. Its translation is CASSLGTVRPLRKQYF.

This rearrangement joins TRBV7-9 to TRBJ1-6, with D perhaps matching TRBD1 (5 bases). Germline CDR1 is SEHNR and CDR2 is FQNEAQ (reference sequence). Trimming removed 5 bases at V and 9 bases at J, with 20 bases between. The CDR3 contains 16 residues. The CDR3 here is CASSPRLGGVSSPLHF. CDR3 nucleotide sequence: TGTGCCAGCAGCCCTCGGTTGGGGGGTGTAAGTTCACCCCTCCACTTT.

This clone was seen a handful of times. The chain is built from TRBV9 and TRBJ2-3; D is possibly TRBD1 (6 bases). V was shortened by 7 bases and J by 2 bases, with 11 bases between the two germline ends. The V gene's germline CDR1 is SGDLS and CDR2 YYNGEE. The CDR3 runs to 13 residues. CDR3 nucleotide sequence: TGTGCCAGCGAGGACAGAAACACAGATACGCAGTATTTT. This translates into CASEDRNTDTQYF.

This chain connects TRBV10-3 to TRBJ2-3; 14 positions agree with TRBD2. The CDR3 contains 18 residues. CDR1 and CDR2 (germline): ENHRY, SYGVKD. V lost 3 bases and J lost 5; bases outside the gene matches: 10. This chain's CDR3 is CAISDVPGLAGVIDTQYF. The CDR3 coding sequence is TGTGCCATCAGTGACGTCCCGGGACTAGCGGGAGTGATAGATACGCAGTATTTT.

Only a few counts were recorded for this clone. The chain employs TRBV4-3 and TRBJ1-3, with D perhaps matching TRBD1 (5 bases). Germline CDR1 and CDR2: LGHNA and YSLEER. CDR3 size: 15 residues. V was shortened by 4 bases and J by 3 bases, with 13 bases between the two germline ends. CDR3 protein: CASSRGGTYGNTIYF. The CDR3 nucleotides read TGCGCCAGCAGCCGGGGGGGGACCTATGGAAACACCATATATTTT.

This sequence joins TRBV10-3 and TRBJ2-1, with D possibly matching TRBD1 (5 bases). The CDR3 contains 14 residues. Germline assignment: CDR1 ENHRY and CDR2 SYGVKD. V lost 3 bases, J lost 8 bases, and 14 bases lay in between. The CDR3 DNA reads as TGTGCCATCAGTGATCTAACAGGCGGATATGAGCAGTTCTTC. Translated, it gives CAISDLTGGYEQFF.

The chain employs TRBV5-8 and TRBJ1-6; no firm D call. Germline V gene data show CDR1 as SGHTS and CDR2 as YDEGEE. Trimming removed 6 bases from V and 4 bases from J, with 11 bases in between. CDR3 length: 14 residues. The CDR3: CASIPRVYNSPLHF. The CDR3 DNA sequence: TGTGCCAGCATACCTCGGGTTTATAATTCACCCCTCCACTTT. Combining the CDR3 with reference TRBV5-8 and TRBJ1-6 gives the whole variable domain EAGVTQSPTHLIKTRGQQATLRCSPISGHTSVYWYQQALGLGLQFLLWYDEGEERNRGNFPPRFSGRQFPNYSSELNVNALELEDSALYLCASIPRVYNSPLHFGNGTRLTVT.

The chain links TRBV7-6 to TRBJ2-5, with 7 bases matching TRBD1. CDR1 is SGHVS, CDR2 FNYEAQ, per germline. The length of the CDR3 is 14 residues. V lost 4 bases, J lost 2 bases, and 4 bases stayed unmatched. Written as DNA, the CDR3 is TGTGCCAGCAGCTATGACAGGGCGCAAGAGACCCAGTACTTC. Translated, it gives CASSYDRAQETQYF.

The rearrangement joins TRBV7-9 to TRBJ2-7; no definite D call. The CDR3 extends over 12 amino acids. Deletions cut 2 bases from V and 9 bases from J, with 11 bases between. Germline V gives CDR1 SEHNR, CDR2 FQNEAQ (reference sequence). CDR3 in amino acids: CASSLSPLGQYF. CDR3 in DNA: TGTGCCAGCAGCTTATCTCCGCTCGGGCAGTACTTC. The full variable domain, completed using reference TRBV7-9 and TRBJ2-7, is DTGVSQNPRHKITKRGQNVTFRCDPISEHNRLYWYRQTLGQGPEFLTYFQNEAQLEKSRLLSDRFSAERPKGSFSTLEIQRTEQGDSAMYLCASSLSPLGQYFGPGTRLTVT.

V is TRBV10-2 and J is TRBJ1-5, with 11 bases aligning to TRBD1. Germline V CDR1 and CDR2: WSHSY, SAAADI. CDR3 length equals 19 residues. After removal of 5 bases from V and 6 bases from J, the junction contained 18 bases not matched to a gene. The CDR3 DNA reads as TGCGCCAGCAGTTCGGAGGGGGGACAGGGGGTTCAGGGCCTTCAGCCCCAGCATTTT. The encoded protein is CASSSEGGQGVQGLQPQHF.

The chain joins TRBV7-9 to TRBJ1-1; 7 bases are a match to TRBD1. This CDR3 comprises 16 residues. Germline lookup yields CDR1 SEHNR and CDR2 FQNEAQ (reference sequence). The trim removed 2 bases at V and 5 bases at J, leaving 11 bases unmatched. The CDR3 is CASSLLVGAGGTEAFF. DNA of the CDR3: TGTGCCAGCAGCTTATTGGTCGGAGCAGGGGGGACTGAAGCTTTCTTT.

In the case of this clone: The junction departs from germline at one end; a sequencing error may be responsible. The CDR3 sequence is CASSKHRDYEQYF. In DNA form, the CDR3 reads TGTGCTAGCAGCAAACACAGGGACTACGAGCAGTACTTC. This sequence joins TRBV7-7 and TRBJ2-7; TRBD1 is a possible D gene (6 bases). CDR3 size: 13 residues. Germline V gene lookup returns CDR1 SSHAT and CDR2 FNYEAQ (reference sequence).

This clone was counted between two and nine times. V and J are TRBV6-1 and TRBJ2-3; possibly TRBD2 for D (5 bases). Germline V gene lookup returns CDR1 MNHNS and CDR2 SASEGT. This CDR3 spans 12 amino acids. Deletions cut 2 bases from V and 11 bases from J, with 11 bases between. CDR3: CASSETSFGQYF. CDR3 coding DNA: TGTGCCAGCAGTGAAACTAGTTTTGGGCAGTATTTT.